This passage covers 8 T cell receptor beta chains from one sample sequenced in a study of beta chain features in type 1 diabetes. Study conclusions and caveats: A moderate, significant TCRB CDR3 shortening appeared in type 1 diabetes across four CD4+ subsets.

Their antigen targets remain unknown. Investigators reverse transcribed all isolated RNA, so they sequenced expressed TCRB transcripts. Profiled with immunoSEQ multiplex PCR; TCRdb holds only in-frame clones, not every one. Of nearly 700,000 clones listed, about an eighth are singletons. The material sequenced was naive CD4+ T cells from blood. The source is a man younger than 35 with type 1 diabetes.

This chain links TRBV4-1 with TRBJ2-7, with 11 bases aligning to TRBD2. This CDR3 region has 18 residues. V trimming: 4 bases; J trimming: 3 bases; junction bases outside the gene matches: 14. Per germline, CDR1 MGHRA and CDR2 YSYEKL. Here the CDR3 reads CASSLDWLAGGPNYEQYF. The CDR3 DNA reads TGCGCCAGCAGCCTCGACTGGTTAGCGGGGGGGCCCAACTACGAGCAGTACTTC.

This clone was seen a handful of times. V usage is TRBV7-9 and J usage is TRBJ1-2, with D perhaps matching TRBD1 (6 bases). With 5 bases removed from V and 8 bases from J, the gap between germline ends came to 21 bases. The CDR3 sequence is 15 residues long. The germline V gene has CDR1 SEHNR and CDR2 FQNEAQ (reference sequence). CDR3 region: CASSDQGPDQGGYTF. The CDR3 region has the DNA TGTGCCAGCAGCGATCAGGGACCGGACCAGGGGGGCTACACCTTC.

This rearrangement joins TRBV2 to TRBJ2-5; no clear D. CDR1 SNHLY and CDR2 FYNNEI come from the germline V gene. V was pared by 4 bases and J by 2 bases, with 8 bases between. The CDR3 contains 13 residues. The CDR3 is CASSGITQETQYF. CDR3 nucleotide sequence: TGTGCCAGCAGTGGTATTACACAAGAGACCCAGTACTTC.

The chain couples TRBV10-3 to TRBJ2-4; 8 bases match TRBD1. V trimming: 4 bases; J trimming: 0 bases; junction bases outside the gene matches: 5. CDR3 length: 16 amino acids. Germline V CDR1 and CDR2: ENHRY, SYGVKD. The CDR3: CAISATTGEAKNIQYF. The DNA of the CDR3 is TGTGCCATCAGTGCCACGACAGGGGAAGCCAAAAACATTCAGTACTTC.

This clone was found a few times. The rearrangement links TRBV29-1 to TRBJ1-5; maybe TRBD1 (5 bases). The V end was cut by 4 bases, the J end by 7 bases, with 17 bases between. The CDR3 is 14 amino acids. Germline loops: CDR1 SQVTM, CDR2 ANQGSEA. CDR3 coding DNA: TGCAGCGTTGCGGTGAACCACGGGGACCAGCCCCAGCATTTT. Translating it yields CSVAVNHGDQPQHF.

The chain recombines TRBV29-1 with TRBJ2-5; maybe TRBD1 (5 bases). Looked up from germline, CDR1 is SQVTM and CDR2 is ANQGSEA. The ends were cut back, 5 bases at V and 5 bases at J, with 15 bases in the middle. The CDR3 is 13 residues long. CDR3 bases: TGCAGCGTTATCCATGGTAACAGGGAGACCCAGTACTTC. This sequence encodes CSVIHGNRETQYF. Drawing the rest from reference TRBV29-1 and TRBJ2-5, the complete variable domain is SAVISQKPSRDICQRGTSLTIQCQVDSQVTMMFWYRQQPGQSLTLIATANQGSEATYESGFVIDKFPISRPNLTFSTLTVSNMSPEDSSIYLCSVIHGNRETQYFGPGTRLLVL.

The chain couples TRBV9 to TRBJ2-7; 9 bases line up with TRBD1. V lost 0 bases, J lost 1 base, and 5 bases stayed unmatched. The CDR3 loop spans 16 amino acids. Germline values: CDR1 SGDLS, CDR2 YYNGEE. As DNA, the CDR3 is TGTGCCAGCAGCGTAGGCTTCGGGACAGGGTCCTACGAGCAGTACTTC. Its translation is CASSVGFGTGSYEQYF.

This clone was observed a handful of times. This sequence joins TRBV30 and TRBJ2-5; 8 bases are a match to TRBD1. The J call may be in error: the DNA end matches TRBJ2-7 better. Per germline, CDR1 GTSNPN and CDR2 SVGIG (reference sequence). There are 14 residues in the CDR3. For the CDR3, the DNA is TGTGCCGCCAAAGCTGCGGACAGGGTATACGAGCAGTACTTC. Amino acids: CAAKAADRVYEQYF.